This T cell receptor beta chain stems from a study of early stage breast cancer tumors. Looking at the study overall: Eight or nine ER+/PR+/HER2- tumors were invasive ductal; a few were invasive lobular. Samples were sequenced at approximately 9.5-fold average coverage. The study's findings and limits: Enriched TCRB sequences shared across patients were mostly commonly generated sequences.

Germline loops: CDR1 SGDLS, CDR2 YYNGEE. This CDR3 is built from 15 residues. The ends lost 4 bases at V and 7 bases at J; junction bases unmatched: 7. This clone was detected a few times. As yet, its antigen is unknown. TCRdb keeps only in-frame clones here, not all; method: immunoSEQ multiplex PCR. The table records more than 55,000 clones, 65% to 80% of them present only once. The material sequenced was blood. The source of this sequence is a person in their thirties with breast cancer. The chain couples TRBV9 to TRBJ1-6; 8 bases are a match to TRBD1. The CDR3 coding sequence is TGTGCCAGCAGCCCTAGGGACAGGATCAATTCACCCCTCCACTTT. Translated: CASSPRDRINSPLHF.